The following is a T cell receptor (beta chain) sequence with its context. V shed 0 bases, J shed 5 bases, and the junction held 3 bases outside the gene matches. CDR3 length: 14 amino acids. Germline V gene lookup returns CDR1 SGHNT and CDR2 YYREEE (reference sequence). This specimen belongs to a study of cytotoxic CD8 clonotypes in ibrutinib-treated CLL. The protocol was immunoSEQ multiplex PCR, while the TCRdb copy is restricted to in-frame clones and leaves out a portion. The repertoire consists of around 150,000 clones, with roughly 84% occurring once and the leading ten covering around 3%. The rearrangement links TRBV5-4 to TRBJ2-7; 9 bases match TRBD2. Material: PBMCs, obtained at disease progression, from a patient treated with ibrutinib. The sequence was collected from a human donor with chronic lymphocytic leukemia. Here the CDR3 reads CASSLGLAGDEQYF. The CDR3 nucleotides read TGTGCCAGCAGCTTGGGATTAGCGGGAGACGAGCAGTACTTC.